Detailed here is one T cell receptor beta chain. This CDR3 spans 14 amino acids. Per the germline V gene, CDR1 is LNHDA and CDR2 is SQIVND (reference sequence). Trimming took off 6 bases at V and 0 bases at J, with 11 bases between the two ends. The sample is drawn from a study of radiation and T cells in renal cell carcinoma. Data came from immunoSEQ multiplex PCR; TCRdb stores just in-frame clones and leaves some out. Of around 160,000 clones in the sample, 88% were seen once. This sample's time point: baseline pretreatment blood. Sample treatment: 15 Gy SBRT to primary tumor, nephrectomy 4 weeks later.

Sequencing was performed on blood, taken from a patient whose treatment included radiotherapy and nephrectomy. V gene TRBV19 combines with J gene TRBJ1-1; D is ambiguous. The receptor comes from a woman in her seventies with renal cell carcinoma. CDR3 protein: CASRSPGLNTEAFF. The DNA of the CDR3 is TGTGCCAGTAGGTCCCCTGGGCTGAACACTGAAGCTTTCTTT.